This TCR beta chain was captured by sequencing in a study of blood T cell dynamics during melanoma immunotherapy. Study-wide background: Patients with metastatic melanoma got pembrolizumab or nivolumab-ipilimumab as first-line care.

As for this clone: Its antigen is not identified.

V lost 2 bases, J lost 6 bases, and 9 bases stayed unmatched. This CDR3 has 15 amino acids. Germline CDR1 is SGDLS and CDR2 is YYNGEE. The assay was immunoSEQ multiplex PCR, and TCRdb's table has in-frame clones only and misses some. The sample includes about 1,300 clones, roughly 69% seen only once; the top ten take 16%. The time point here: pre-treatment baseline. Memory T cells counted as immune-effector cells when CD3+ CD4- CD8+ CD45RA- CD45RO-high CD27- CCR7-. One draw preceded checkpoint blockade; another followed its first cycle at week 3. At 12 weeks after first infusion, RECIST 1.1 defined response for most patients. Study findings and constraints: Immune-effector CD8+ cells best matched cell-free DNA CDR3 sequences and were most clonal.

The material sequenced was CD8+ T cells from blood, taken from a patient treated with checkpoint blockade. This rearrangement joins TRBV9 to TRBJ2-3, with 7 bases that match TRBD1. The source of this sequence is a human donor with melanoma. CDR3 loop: CASSVEGRGGDTQYF. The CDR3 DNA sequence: TGTGCCAGCAGCGTTGAGGGGCGAGGGGGCGATACGCAGTATTTT.